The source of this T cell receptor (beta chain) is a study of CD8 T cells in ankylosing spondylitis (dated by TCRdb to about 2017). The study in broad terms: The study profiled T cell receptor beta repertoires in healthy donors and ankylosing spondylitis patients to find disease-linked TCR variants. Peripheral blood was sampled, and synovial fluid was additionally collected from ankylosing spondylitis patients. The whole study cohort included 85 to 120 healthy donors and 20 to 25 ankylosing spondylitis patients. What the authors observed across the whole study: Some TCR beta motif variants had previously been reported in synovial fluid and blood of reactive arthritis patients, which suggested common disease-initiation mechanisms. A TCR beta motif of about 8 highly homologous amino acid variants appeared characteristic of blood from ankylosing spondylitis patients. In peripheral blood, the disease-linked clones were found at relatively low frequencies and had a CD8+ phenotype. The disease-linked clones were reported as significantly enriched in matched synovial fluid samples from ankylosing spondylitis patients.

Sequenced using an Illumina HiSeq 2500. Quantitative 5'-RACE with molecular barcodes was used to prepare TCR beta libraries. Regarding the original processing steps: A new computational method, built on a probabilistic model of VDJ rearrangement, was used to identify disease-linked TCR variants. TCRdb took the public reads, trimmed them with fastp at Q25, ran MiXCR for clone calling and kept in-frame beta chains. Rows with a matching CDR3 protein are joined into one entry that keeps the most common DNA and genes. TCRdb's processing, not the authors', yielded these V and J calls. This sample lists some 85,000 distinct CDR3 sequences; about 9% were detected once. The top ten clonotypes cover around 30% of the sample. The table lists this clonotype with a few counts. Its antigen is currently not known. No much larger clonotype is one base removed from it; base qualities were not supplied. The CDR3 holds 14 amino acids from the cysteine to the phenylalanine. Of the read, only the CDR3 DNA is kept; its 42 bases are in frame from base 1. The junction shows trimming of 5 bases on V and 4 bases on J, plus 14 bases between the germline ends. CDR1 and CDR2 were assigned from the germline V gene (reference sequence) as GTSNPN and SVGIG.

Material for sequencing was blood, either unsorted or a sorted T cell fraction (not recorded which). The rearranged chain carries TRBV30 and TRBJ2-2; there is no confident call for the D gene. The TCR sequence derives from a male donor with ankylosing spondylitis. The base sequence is TGTGCCTGGGGACGGATTTCGGGCACCGGGGAGCTGTTTTTT. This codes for CAWGRISGTGELFF.